Shown below are 7 T cell receptor beta chains from a single sample sequenced in a study of T cell changes during pregnancy in multiple sclerosis. Sequencing was performed with immunoSEQ multiplex PCR; in TCRdb, only in-frame clones are kept and a portion is missing. The data show under 15,000 clones, roughly 90% seen once. Sequenced here: CD8+ T cells from peripheral blood mononuclear cells, sampled in the first trimester of pregnancy. The receptor source for this set is a female donor with multiple sclerosis, enrolled in a pregnancy study.

The J gene is TRBJ2-5, the V gene TRBV6-5; D might be TRBD1 (6 bases). Germline CDR1 is MNHEY and CDR2 is SVGAGI. The CDR3 consists of 15 residues. Between the trimmed V and J ends, which lost 1 base and 2 bases, there was a span of 11 bases. CDR3: CASSYLGQQQETQYF. The CDR3 bases are TGTGCCAGCAGTTACTTAGGACAGCAACAAGAGACCCAGTACTTC.

The rearrangement uses TRBV9 and TRBJ2-1; 10 bases are shared with TRBD2. Germline V gene lookup returns CDR1 SGDLS and CDR2 YYNGEE. CDR3 length: 17 amino acids. After removal of 2 bases from V and 0 bases from J, the junction contained 5 bases not matched to a gene. This CDR3 reads CASSVTSGASSYNEQFF. The CDR3, as DNA: TGTGCCAGCAGCGTTACTAGCGGGGCAAGCTCCTACAATGAGCAGTTCTTC.

The V call is TRBV9, the J call TRBJ2-3; the match to TRBD2 covers 11 bases. The germline gives CDR1 SGDLS, CDR2 YYNGEE. Germline trimming cut 3 bases from V and 0 bases from J; bases unmatched to any gene: 9. The CDR3 loop spans 18 amino acids. This CDR3 reads CASSAPSGGIPSTDTQYF. The CDR3 DNA reads as TGTGCCAGCAGCGCACCTAGCGGGGGGATTCCGAGCACAGATACGCAGTATTTT. Variable domain in full (rest from reference TRBV9 and TRBJ2-3): DSGVTQTPKHLITATGQRVTLRCSPRSGDLSVYWYQQSLDQGLQFLIQYYNGEERAKGNILERFSAQQFPDLHSELNLSSLELGDSALYFCASSAPSGGIPSTDTQYFGPGTRLTVL.

This chain connects TRBV4-1 to TRBJ1-2; maybe TRBD1 (6 bases). The CDR3 spans 15 residues. The germline V and J ends were trimmed by 4 bases and 5 bases, with 17 bases remaining between them. CDR1 is MGHRA and CDR2 is YSYEKL in the germline V gene. The CDR3 sequence: CASSRSEGGFYGYTF. CDR3 in DNA: TGCGCCAGCAGCCGATCTGAAGGGGGATTTTATGGCTACACCTTC.

This CDR3 reads CASSPLVDTAYEQYF. The CDR3 DNA follows: TGTGCCAGCAGCCCCCTAGTGGACACGGCCTACGAGCAGTACTTC. The V gene is TRBV7-6, the J gene TRBJ2-7, with a tentative D call TRBD1 (5 bases). V dropped 5 bases and J dropped 2 bases, with 16 bases sitting between them. Germline V lookup: CDR1 SGHVS, CDR2 FNYEAQ. This CDR3 is 15 amino acids long.

This chain links TRBV15 with TRBJ2-7; TRBD1 is a possible D gene (5 bases). The CDR3 loop spans 12 amino acids. Germline assignment: CDR1 LNHNV and CDR2 YYDKDF (reference sequence). Between the trimmed V and J ends, which lost 9 bases and 1 base, there was a span of 10 bases. This CDR3 is CATSQGSYEQYF. Here the CDR3 DNA reads TGTGCCACTAGTCAGGGATCCTACGAGCAGTACTTC.

The chain employs TRBV19 and TRBJ2-3; D is undetermined. CDR3 length: 16 amino acids. V was shortened by 2 bases and J by 0 bases, with 12 bases between the two germline ends. Per the germline V gene, CDR1 is LNHDA and CDR2 is SQIVND (reference sequence). DNA for the CDR3: TGTGCCAGTAGTATATATCCCCAGACTAGCACAGATACGCAGTATTTT. Protein product: CASSIYPQTSTDTQYF.